The 21 T cell receptor beta chains given below trace back to one sample, sequenced in a study of T cells in Graves' hyperthyroidism and ophthalmopathy. RNA transcripts yielded amplified TCR beta CDR3 regions. A set of HTBI primers served as the primers for a first-round RT-PCR of the TCR CDR3. MiXCR was run by TCRdb on the multiplex PCR reads, yielding one entry per CDR3 protein. The data hold 600,000 to 700,000 distinct CDR3 sequences, with 40% to 55% observed a single time. The source material was peripheral blood or thyroid tissue (not recorded which). Receptors originate from an adult man with Graves' disease, either hyperthyroidism or ophthalmopathy (not recorded which).

The chain links TRBV19 to TRBJ2-2; 7 nucleotides align to TRBD1. Germline V gives CDR1 LNHDA, CDR2 SQIVND (reference sequence). The junction had 7 bases not matched to a gene; V was cut back by 6 bases and J by 3 bases. There are 15 residues in the CDR3. The CDR3 DNA reads as TGTGCCAGTAGGGTCCGAGGGGGCGACACCGGGGAGCTGTTTTTT. It specifies CASRVRGGDTGELFF.

CDR3 amino acids: CASTTPGGQGEQYF. The CDR3 coding sequence is TGTGCCAGCACCACCCCCGGGGGACAGGGAGAGCAGTACTTC. The rearrangement uses TRBV7-9 and TRBJ2-7, with 9 bases fitting TRBD1. This CDR3 has 14 residues. Germline-derived CDR1 and CDR2 are SEHNR and FQNEAQ (reference sequence). V lost 7 bases, J lost 7 bases, and 11 bases stayed unmatched. Looking up the rest from reference TRBV7-9 and TRBJ2-7 gives the full variable domain: DTGVSQNPRHKITKRGQNVTFRCDPISEHNRLYWYRQTLGQGPEFLTYFQNEAQLEKSRLLSDRFSAERPKGSFSTLEIQRTEQGDSAMYLCASTTPGGQGEQYFGPGTRLTVT.

The chain is built from TRBV7-2 and TRBJ2-7; 7 bases are a match to TRBD2. The J call is doubtful: the DNA matches TRBJ2-1 better. This CDR3 is 16 amino acids long. Germline CDR1 and CDR2: SGHTA and FQGNSA. CDR3 in amino acids: CASSSVGGSSYNEQFF. CDR3 coding DNA: TGTGCCAGCAGCTCGGTTGGCGGGAGCTCCTACAATGAGCAGTTCTTC.

This clonotype was detected a few times. The gene calls are TRBV29-1 and TRBJ1-1; D is perhaps TRBD1 (6 bases). There are 16 residues in the CDR3. Germline V gene data show CDR1 as SQVTM and CDR2 as ANQGSEA. V dropped 7 bases and J dropped 3 bases, with 24 bases sitting between them. The CDR3 bases are TGCAGCGCCAACAGGGAGGACCGGTTAGGGTACACTGAAGCTTTCTTT. It specifies CSANREDRLGYTEAFF.

On this clonotype itself: A much larger clone is a single base away; this may be a read error. The V and J genes are TRBV29-1 and TRBJ1-5; D is possibly TRBD1 (6 bases). The V gene's germline CDR1 is SQVTM and CDR2 ANQGSEA. There are 15 residues in the CDR3. With 0 bases removed from V and 5 bases from J, the gap between germline ends came to 14 bases. CDR3 sequence: CSVEDPTGQDQPQHF. CDR3 nucleotides: TGCAGCGTTGAAGATCCTACAGGGCAGGATCAGCCCCAGCATTTT.

This clonotype occurred many times. The rearrangement uses TRBV29-1 and TRBJ1-1; D unresolved. Trimming took 7 bases from V and 1 from J, leaving 16 bases between them. Germline V gene data show CDR1 as SQVTM and CDR2 as ANQGSEA. The CDR3 extends over 14 amino acids. The DNA for the CDR3 is TGCAGCGCCCGAGCTTGGTCGGGGAACACTGAAGCTTTCTTT. This sequence encodes CSARAWSGNTEAFF.

The chain uses TRBV5-1 and TRBJ1-1, with D uncertain. The CDR3 spans 15 residues. V was pared by 2 bases and J by 4 bases, with 15 bases between. The germline V gene encodes CDR1 SGHRS and CDR2 YFSETQ. Here the CDR3 DNA reads TGCGCCAGCAGCTTTGGCGACCTTTCGAGCACTGAAGCTTTCTTT. Protein product: CASSFGDLSSTEAFF. Supplemented by reference TRBV5-1 and TRBJ1-1, the full variable domain reads KAGVTQTPRYLIKTRGQQVTLSCSPISGHRSVSWYQQTPGQGLQFLFEYFSETQRNKGNFPGRFSGRQFSNSRSEMNVSTLELGDSALYLCASSFGDLSSTEAFFGQGTRLTVV.

This rearrangement joins TRBV2 to TRBJ1-3; D gene uncertain. In germline, CDR1 is SNHLY, CDR2 FYNNEI. The CDR3 extends over 12 amino acids. V lost 6 bases to trimming and J lost 8 bases, with 11 bases between them. For the CDR3, the DNA is TGTGCCAGCAGGGGCGTAGCGGACACCATATATTTT. It encodes CASRGVADTIYF.

At least ten counts were recorded for this clonotype. This rearrangement joins TRBV24-1 to TRBJ1-2; 7 positions agree with TRBD1. V shed 2 bases and J 6 bases; nucleotides not matched to a gene: 5. CDR3 length: 14 amino acids. Germline CDR1 and CDR2: KGHDR and SFDVKD. CDR3 loop: CATSDSDRWDGYTF. The DNA of the CDR3 is TGTGCCACCAGTGATTCGGACAGGTGGGATGGCTACACCTTC.

The chain uses TRBV2 and TRBJ1-1, with D possibly being TRBD1 (5 bases). Per germline, CDR1 SNHLY and CDR2 FYNNEI. Between the trimmed V and J ends, which lost 4 bases and 1 base, there was a span of 10 bases. The CDR3 runs 14 residues. In DNA form, the CDR3 reads TGTGCCAGCAGTGCGGGACGGAAGAACACTGAAGCTTTCTTT. Translated: CASSAGRKNTEAFF.

This chain connects TRBV12-3 or TRBV12-4 to TRBJ2-2; unclear D gene. This CDR3 spans 14 amino acids. Deletions cut 6 bases from V and 4 bases from J, with 12 bases between. In DNA form, the CDR3 reads TGTGCCAGCAGCTCCCCGCATGGCACCGGGGAGCTGTTTTTT. Protein: CASSSPHGTGELFF.

The chain is built from TRBV10-3 and TRBJ2-2, with D perhaps matching TRBD1 (5 bases). Trimming cost V 2 bases and J 1 base, with 8 bases left between them. CDR3 size: 15 residues. Germline values: CDR1 ENHRY, CDR2 SYGVKD. For the CDR3, the DNA is TGTGCCATCAGTGAGAGGGGTGGGAACACCGGGGAGCTGTTTTTT. This encodes CAISERGGNTGELFF.

This clonotype was recorded many times. V is TRBV5-1 and J is TRBJ1-4; no reliable D call. Per the germline V gene, CDR1 is SGHRS and CDR2 is YFSETQ. Trimming took off 1 base at V and 12 bases at J, with 16 bases between the two ends. This CDR3 spans 14 amino acids. Here the CDR3 reads CASSLSDGRLELFF. Written as DNA, the CDR3 is TGCGCCAGCAGCTTGAGTGACGGCCGGTTGGAACTGTTTTTT. Complete variable domain (other parts from reference TRBV5-1 and TRBJ1-4): KAGVTQTPRYLIKTRGQQVTLSCSPISGHRSVSWYQQTPGQGLQFLFEYFSETQRNKGNFPGRFSGRQFSNSRSEMNVSTLELGDSALYLCASSLSDGRLELFFGSGTQLSVL.

In DNA, the CDR3 is TGCGCCAGCAGTGAGGAGGCAGAGAGTTACTATGGCTACACCTTC. This encodes CASSEEAESYYGYTF. The rearrangement links TRBV10-2 to TRBJ1-2; the D is unclear. The V and J ends lost 2 bases and 3 bases respectively, with 13 bases between them. CDR1 and CDR2 from the germline V gene are WSHSY and SAAADI. The CDR3 totals 15 residues.

Comments on this clonotype: A much bigger clone sits one base away, suggesting this may be a read error. The chain employs TRBV7-9 and TRBJ1-2; weak D call: TRBD1 (5 bases). Germline CDR1 reads SEHNR; CDR2 reads FQNEAQ (reference sequence). CDR3 length equals 14 residues. CDR3 in amino acids: CASSGNGGHYGCTF. The CDR3 region has the DNA TGTGCCAGCAGCGGGAACGGGGGTCACTATGGCTGCACCTTC.

This clonotype was observed a few times. The V and J genes are TRBV9 and TRBJ1-1; D perhaps matches TRBD1 (6 bases). V dropped 4 bases and J dropped 3 bases, with 19 bases sitting between them. The CDR3 has 16 amino acids. Germline V gene lookup returns CDR1 SGDLS and CDR2 YYNGEE. CDR3 nucleotide sequence: TGTGCCAGCAGCTTAATAGGTGACGGGGGCTACACTGAAGCTTTCTTT. Translating it yields CASSLIGDGGYTEAFF.

The J gene is TRBJ1-1, the V gene TRBV29-1; 8 bases are shared with TRBD1. V was pared by 3 bases and J by 7 bases, with 16 bases of the junction left unmatched. The CDR3 spans 16 residues. The germline CDR1 and CDR2 sequences are SQVTM and ANQGSEA. CDR3 protein: CSVDNPTGVKLGEAFF. The CDR3 DNA reads TGCAGCGTTGATAACCCGACAGGGGTTAAACTAGGTGAAGCTTTCTTT.

J is TRBJ1-1 and V is TRBV14, with D unclear. The CDR3 covers 14 residues. Germline loops: CDR1 SGHDN, CDR2 FVKESK. Deletions cut 2 bases from V and 6 bases from J, with 13 bases between. The CDR3 DNA reads as TGTGCCAGCAGCCAACATGACGGGTTGCCTGAAGCTTTCTTT. It is translated as CASSQHDGLPEAFF.

This chain links TRBV29-1 with TRBJ1-2, with D unclear. The germline V and J ends were trimmed by 4 bases and 2 bases, with 14 bases remaining between them. CDR3 length: 14 residues. The germline CDR1 and CDR2 sequences are SQVTM and ANQGSEA. CDR3 nucleotide sequence: TGCAGCGTTGGGGGTGGACCGGAGAACTATGGCTACACCTTC. Translating gives CSVGGGPENYGYTF.

Ten or more counts support this clonotype. The rearrangement uses TRBV29-1 and TRBJ1-2, with D hard to call. The length of the CDR3 is 13 residues. The germline CDR1 and CDR2 sequences are SQVTM and ANQGSEA. V lost 4 bases, J lost 3 bases, and 12 bases lay in between. The CDR3 DNA sequence: TGCAGCGTTGCTAGAGGGTTGGACTATGGCTACACCTTC. It is translated as CSVARGLDYGYTF.

The chain joins TRBV9 to TRBJ2-5; TRBD1 is a possible D gene (8 bases). CDR3 length: 17 amino acids. Germline values: CDR1 SGDLS, CDR2 YYNGEE. V was pared by 0 bases and J by 0 bases, with 15 bases between. CDR3 coding DNA: TGTGCCAGCAGCGTAGGGGTACAGGGGGGGAACCAAGAGACCCAGTACTTC. Encoded protein: CASSVGVQGGNQETQYF.